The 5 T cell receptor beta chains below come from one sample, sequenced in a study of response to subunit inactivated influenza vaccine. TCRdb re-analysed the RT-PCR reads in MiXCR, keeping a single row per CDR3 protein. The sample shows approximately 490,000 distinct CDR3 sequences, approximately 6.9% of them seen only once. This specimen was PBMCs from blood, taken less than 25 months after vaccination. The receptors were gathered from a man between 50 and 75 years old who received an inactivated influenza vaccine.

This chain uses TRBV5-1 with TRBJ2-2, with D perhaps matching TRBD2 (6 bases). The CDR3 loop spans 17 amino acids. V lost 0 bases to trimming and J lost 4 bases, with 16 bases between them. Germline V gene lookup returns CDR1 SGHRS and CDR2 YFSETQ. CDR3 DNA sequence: TGCGCCAGCAGCTTGGGAGGATCCGGGGGAAGCACCGGGGAGCTGTTTTTT. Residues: CASSLGGSGGSTGELFF.

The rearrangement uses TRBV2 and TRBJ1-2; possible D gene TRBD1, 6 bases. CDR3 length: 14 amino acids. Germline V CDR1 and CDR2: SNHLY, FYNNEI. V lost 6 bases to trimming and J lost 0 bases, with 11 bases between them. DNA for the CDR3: TGTGCCAGCAGGCGACAGGACGCTAACTATGGCTACACCTTC. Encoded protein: CASRRQDANYGYTF. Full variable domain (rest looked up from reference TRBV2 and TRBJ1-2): EPEVTQTPSHQVTQMGQEVILRCVPISNHLYFYWYRQILGQKVEFLVSFYNNEISEKSEIFDDQFSVERPDGSNFTLKIRSTKLEDSAMYFCASRRQDANYGYTFGSGTRLTVV.

The DNA for the CDR3 is TGTGCCAGCAGCCGGGAATCAAATAATCAGCCCCAGCATTTT. Translation gives CASSRESNNQPQHF. This rearrangement joins TRBV3-1 to TRBJ1-5; unclear D gene. The germline V and J ends were trimmed by 4 bases and 4 bases, with 11 bases remaining between them. The CDR3 has 14 amino acids. The germline V gene has CDR1 LGHDT and CDR2 YNNKEL (reference sequence).

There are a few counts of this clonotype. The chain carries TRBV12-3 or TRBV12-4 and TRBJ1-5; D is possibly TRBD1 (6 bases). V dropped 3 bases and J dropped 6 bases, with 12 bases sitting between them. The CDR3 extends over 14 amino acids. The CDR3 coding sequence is TGTGCCAGCAGTTTCGCGGGGGGCTCTCAGCCCCAGCATTTT. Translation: CASSFAGGSQPQHF.

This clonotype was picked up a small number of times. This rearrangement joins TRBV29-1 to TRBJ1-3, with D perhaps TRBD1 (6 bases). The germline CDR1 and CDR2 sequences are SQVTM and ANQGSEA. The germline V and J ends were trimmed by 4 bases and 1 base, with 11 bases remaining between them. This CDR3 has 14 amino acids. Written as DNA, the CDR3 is TGCAGCGTTGCCTGGGGGGCATCTGGAAACACCATATATTTT. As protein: CSVAWGASGNTIYF.